A selection of T cell receptor beta chains follows, all from one sample in a study of T cells in localized non-small cell lung cancer. Profiling relied on immunoSEQ multiplex PCR, and the TCRdb table lists in-frame clones only, not all of them. The sample has several thousand clones; about 91% are singletons. This specimen consisted of peripheral blood mononuclear cells, obtained before any cancer treatment. The source of these receptors is a male donor aged 60 or older with stage II lung adenocarcinoma. CDR3s include the opening cysteine and the closing phenylalanine or tryptophan. Fields, in order: clone size, V gene, J gene, D gene, CDR3 DNA, CDR3 protein. A D gene is named only where the DNA matches it firmly. For some rows the clone size is stated as once, few or many, or as a class when expanded; others skip it.

-	TRBV19	TRBJ1-5	-	TGTGCCAGTAGTATTAAGGGCCTTACCAATCAGCCCCAGCATTTT	CASSIKGLTNQPQHF
-	TRBV4-1	TRBJ2-3	TRBD2	TGCGCCAGCAGCCAAGATATTAGACTAGCGAGCACAGATACGCAGTATTTT	CASSQDIRLASTDTQYF
-	TRBV19	TRBJ2-7	-	TGTGCCAGTAGTATGGGGGGAGCCATGGTCTCCTACGAGCAGTACTTC	CASSMGGAMVSYEQYF
few	TRBV4-1	TRBJ1-1	-	TGCGCCAGCACTTCCGTAGGACAGAAGAACACTGAAGCTTTCTTT	CASTSVGQKNTEAFF
-	TRBV10-3	TRBJ2-2	-	TGTGCCATCAGCACCCCGGAGGGGGGAACGGCCGGGGAGCTGTTTTTT	CAISTPEGGTAGELFF
once	TRBV15	TRBJ2-3	TRBD2	TGTGCCACCAGCAGTCGGGGGGGACTAGGTACAGATACGCAGTATTTT	CATSSRGGLGTDTQYF
-	TRBV5-1	TRBJ1-5	TRBD1	TGCGCCAGCAGCCAACAGGGGGACCTTAATCAGCCCCAGCATTTT	CASSQQGDLNQPQHF
-	TRBV7-2	TRBJ1-6	-	TGTGCCAGCAGCTTAGCACCCGGGACCCAAGCTCCCCTCCACTTT	CASSLAPGTQAPLHF
-	TRBV19	TRBJ1-1	-	TGTGCCAGTAGTAACAGGGTGAACACTGAAGCTTTCTTT	CASSNRVNTEAFF
-	TRBV10-3	TRBJ1-6	TRBD1	TGTGCCACCGAACGGGACAGGGACAGTTCACCCCTCCACTTT	CATERDRDSSPLHF
-	TRBV7-2	TRBJ1-2	TRBD1	TGTGCCAGCAGCTTAGTCAGGGGGGGTGGCTACACCTTC	CASSLVRGGGYTF
-	TRBV9	TRBJ1-2	-	TGTGCCAGCAGCGTGGCTGGAGGATCGTACGGCTACACCTTC	CASSVAGGSYGYTF
-	TRBV5-1	TRBJ2-7	-	TGCGCCAGCAGCTGGTCGGGAGACAGGACGAGCTCCTACGAGCAGTACTTC	CASSWSGDRTSSYEQYF
-	TRBV5-1	TRBJ2-3	-	TGCGCCAGCAGCTTGACATGGATTAGCACAGATACGCAGTATTTT	CASSLTWISTDTQYF
-	TRBV7-6	TRBJ1-5	-	TGTGCCAGCAGCTGGGGGCAGGGAGAAAATCAGCCCCAGCATTTT	CASSWGQGENQPQHF
once	TRBV27	TRBJ2-2	-	TGTGCCAGCAGTTCCCTTAGGGGGGGGGCCGGGGAGCTGTTTTTT	CASSSLRGGAGELFF
-	TRBV5-4	TRBJ2-2	-	TGTGCCAGCGGCTTGAACACCGGGGAGCTGTTTTTT	CASGLNTGELFF
-	TRBV5-1	TRBJ1-1	-	TGCGCCAGCAGCCCCTTACCGGGACACAACACTGAAGCTTTCTTT	CASSPLPGHNTEAFF
-	TRBV10-2	TRBJ2-1	TRBD2	TGCGCCAGCAGTGAGTCGTGGGGGGGATACAATGAGCAGTTCTTC	CASSESWGGYNEQFF
-	TRBV27	TRBJ1-6	-	TGTGCCAGCAGGACGGGACCGACGCTTTCACCCCTCCACTTT	CASRTGPTLSPLHF
-	TRBV11-2	TRBJ1-2	-	TGTGCCAGCAGCCAGAGAGGGTCTGGCTACACCTTC	CASSQRGSGYTF
-	TRBV6-5	TRBJ1-2	-	TGTGCCAGCAGTTACTCAATCCGCGAATATGGCTACACCTTC	CASSYSIREYGYTF
-	TRBV5-3	TRBJ1-1	-	TGTGCCAGAAGCTTGGTAGTCAGTTACATGAACACTGAAGCTTTCTTT	CARSLVVSYMNTEAFF
-	TRBV11-2	TRBJ2-3	-	TGTGCCAGCAGCAGACCGGGGGGCTCTAGCACAGATACGCAGTATTTT	CASSRPGGSSTDTQYF
-	TRBV6-6	TRBJ1-1	TRBD1	TGTGCCAGCAGTTACTCTGACAGGGTCGGGATTGAAGCTTTCTTT	CASSYSDRVGIEAFF
-	TRBV10-2	TRBJ2-3	-	TGCGCCAGCAGTGGAGGAGATACGCAGTATTTT	CASSGGDTQYF
-	TRBV6-1	TRBJ1-1	-	TGTGCCAGCAGTGGTGGGGGGAACACTGAAGCTTTCTTT	CASSGGGNTEAFF
-	TRBV5-1	TRBJ2-3	TRBD2	TGCGCCAGCAGCCCTCTAGCGGCAACAGATACGCAGTATTTT	CASSPLAATDTQYF
-	TRBV6-5	TRBJ1-2	-	TGTGCCAGCAGCTTCAATGCTGGCTATGGCTACACCTTC	CASSFNAGYGYTF
-	TRBV4-3	TRBJ1-2	-	TGCGCCAGCAGCCAAGTGGGGGGATATGGCTACACCTTC	CASSQVGGYGYTF
-	TRBV6-5	TRBJ1-5	TRBD1	TGTGCCAGCAGCCAGGGACAGGGGGTGACTTGGCCCCAGCATTTT	CASSQGQGVTWPQHF
-	TRBV2	TRBJ2-1	-	TGTGCCAGCAGTCCCATGGGGGGTCACCAGATCTTC	CASSPMGGHQIF
-	TRBV7-2	TRBJ1-5	-	TGTGCCAGCAGCTCCAGGGTAGGTAGCAATCAGCCCCAGCATTTT	CASSSRVGSNQPQHF
-	TRBV4-1	TRBJ1-1	TRBD1	TGCGCCAGCAGCCGGGCCGGGACAGCGAACACTGAAGCTTTCTTT	CASSRAGTANTEAFF
-	TRBV12-5	TRBJ2-7	-	TGTGCTAGTGCTTTGGACAGTCCGTCCTACGAGCAGTACTTC	CASALDSPSYEQYF
-	TRBV14	TRBJ1-1	-	TGTGCCAGCAGCCCGACAGAAATGGCTGAAGCTTTCTTT	CASSPTEMAEAFF
-	TRBV10-1	TRBJ1-1	TRBD1	TGCGCCAGCAGTGAGTTAACAGGGGGTCGTTCTGAAGCTTTCTTT	CASSELTGGRSEAFF
-	TRBV7-2	TRBJ2-5	TRBD2	TGTGCCAGCGGAGCGGGGCTTAGCGAGACCCAGTACTTC	CASGAGLSETQYF
once	TRBV18	TRBJ1-4	-	TGTGCCAGCTCACCAACCGGTTACAAGGGAGAAAAACTGTTTTTT	CASSPTGYKGEKLFF
-	TRBV9	TRBJ2-2	-	TGTGCCAGCAGCGTAGGGAGCAACAGCGCGAACACCGGGGAGCTGTTTTTT	CASSVGSNSANTGELFF
once	TRBV27	TRBJ1-6	-	TGTGCCAGCGGGGGATCGAGGGAAGTAGGATCACCCCTCCACTTT	CASGGSREVGSPLHF